The rows below give T cell receptor beta chains drawn from one sample of a study of blood T cells in healthy people across ages. TCRdb used MiXCR to reprocess the 5' RACE reads, holding one entry per CDR3 protein. The sample holds around 1,100,000 distinct CDR3 sequences, roughly two fifths seen once. Sequencing was carried out using blood. The source is a man younger than 30 in good health. Each CDR3 is given with its conserved first and last residue. The order of the fields is J gene, clone size, V gene, D gene, CDR3 protein, CDR3 DNA. D genes are given only for firm matches. The size field is filled for only some rows; it gives once, few, many or a size class.

>TRBJ2-3|many|TRBV28|.
CASKGLTDTQYF
TGTGCCAGCAAAGGATTGACAGATACGCAGTATTTT
>TRBJ2-4|.|TRBV6-2/TRBV6-3|TRBD1
CASSDRGVHIQYF
TGTGCCAGCAGTGACAGGGGTGTGCACATTCAGTACTTC
>TRBJ2-3|.|TRBV5-1|.
CASSLSTKADTQYF
TGCGCCAGCAGCTTGAGTACGAAAGCAGATACGCAGTATTTT
>TRBJ1-6|once|TRBV20-1|.
CSARGGGFYNSPLHF
TGCAGTGCTAGGGGGGGCGGTTTTTATAATTCACCCCTCCACTTT
>TRBJ2-3|.|TRBV21-1|.
CASSNPDRDPDTDTQYF
TGTGCCAGCAGTAATCCTGACAGGGACCCCGACACAGATACGCAGTATTTT
>TRBJ2-1|few|TRBV2|.
CASSPDRSLYNEQFF
TGTGCCAGCAGCCCCGACAGGTCTCTCTACAATGAGCAGTTCTTC
>TRBJ2-7|.|TRBV20-1|.
CSARLKPGPVYEQYF
TGCAGTGCTAGATTAAAACCGGGTCCGGTCTACGAGCAGTACTTC
>TRBJ1-1|.|TRBV7-9|.
CASSLAGLRGGNTEAFF
TGTGCCAGCAGCTTAGCGGGGCTACGGGGAGGCAACACTGAAGCTTTCTTT
>TRBJ1-1|few|TRBV7-6|.
CASSSRAANTEAFF
TGTGCCAGCAGCTCCAGGGCGGCGAACACTGAAGCTTTCTTT
>TRBJ2-3|.|TRBV30|TRBD2
CAWKSGGSSTDTQYF
TGTGCCTGGAAAAGCGGGGGATCTAGCACAGATACGCAGTATTTT
>TRBJ2-3|few|TRBV10-3|TRBD2
CAIGDYNTDTQYF
TGTGCCATAGGGGACTATAACACAGATACGCAGTATTTT
>TRBJ2-3|.|TRBV2|.
CASRSRMGGTDTQYF
TGTGCCAGCAGGAGTAGAATGGGGGGCACAGATACGCAGTATTTT